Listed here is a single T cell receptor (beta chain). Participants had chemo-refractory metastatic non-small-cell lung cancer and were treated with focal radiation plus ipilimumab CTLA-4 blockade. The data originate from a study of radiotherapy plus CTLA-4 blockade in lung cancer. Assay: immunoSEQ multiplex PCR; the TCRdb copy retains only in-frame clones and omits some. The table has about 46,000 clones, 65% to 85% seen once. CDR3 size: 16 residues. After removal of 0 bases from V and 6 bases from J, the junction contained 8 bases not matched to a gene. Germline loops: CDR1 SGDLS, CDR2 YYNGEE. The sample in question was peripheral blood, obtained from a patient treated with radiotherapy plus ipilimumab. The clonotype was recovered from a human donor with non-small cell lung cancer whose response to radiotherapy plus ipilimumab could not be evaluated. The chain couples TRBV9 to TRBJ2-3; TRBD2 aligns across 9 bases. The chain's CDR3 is CASSVELAGSVDTQYF. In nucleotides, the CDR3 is TGTGCCAGCAGCGTAGAACTAGCGGGTAGCGTTGATACGCAGTATTTT. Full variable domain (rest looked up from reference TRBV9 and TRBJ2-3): DSGVTQTPKHLITATGQRVTLRCSPRSGDLSVYWYQQSLDQGLQFLIQYYNGEERAKGNILERFSAQQFPDLHSELNLSSLELGDSALYFCASSVELAGSVDTQYFGPGTRLTVL.